Listed below are T cell receptor beta chains from one sample, sequenced in a study of blood T cell repertoires in COVID-19. Using immunoSEQ multiplex PCR, the repertoire was profiled, and TCRdb retains in-frame clones only, with some absent. The profile shows roughly 200,000 clones, 75% to 95% of them singletons. Sequencing was carried out using peripheral blood. These TCRs come from a middle-aged man with acute or convalescent COVID-19. The CDR3 runs from the conserved cysteine through the conserved F or W. The D gene is left open where the match is weak. Clone size, where shown, is once, few, many, or a class for clones that have expanded.

>TRBV6-5|NA|NA|TRBJ1-6
TGTGCCAGCAGTTACGGGCCGTCCGGGGATTCACCCCTCCACTTT
CASSYGPSGDSPLHF
>TRBV11-2|NA|TRBD2|TRBJ2-1
TGTGCCAGCAGCTCAACCCGGGGGAGGGCCGTAAATGAGCAGTTCTTC
CASSSTRGRAVNEQFF
>TRBV7-9|NA|TRBD1|TRBJ1-4
TGTGCCAGCAGCCCCTTGTCAGGGGGAGACGAAAAACTGTTTTTT
CASSPLSGGDEKLFF
>TRBV25-1|NA|NA|TRBJ2-1
TGTGCCAGCGCAAGCGCCTCCCTCGGCAATGAGCAGTTCTTC
CASASASLGNEQFF
>TRBV12-3/TRBV12-4|NA|NA|TRBJ1-5
TGTGCCAGCACCCTCAGCGATCAGCCCCAGCATTTT
CASTLSDQPQHF
>TRBV18|NA|TRBD1|TRBJ2-3
TGTGCCAGCTCAGAGACAGGGACCACAGATACGCAGTATTTT
CASSETGTTDTQYF
>TRBV11-3|few|NA|TRBJ1-4
TGTGCCAGCAGCTTAGGTGTAAATGAAAAACTGTTTTTT
CASSLGVNEKLFF
>TRBV18|NA|TRBD2|TRBJ2-1
TGTGCCAGCTCACCATCACTAGCGGGCCGATACAATGAGCAGTTCTTC
CASSPSLAGRYNEQFF
>TRBV27|NA|NA|TRBJ2-1
TGTGCCAGCAGTACCGTTAGAGGGTCCAATGAGCAGTTCTTC
CASSTVRGSNEQFF
>TRBV6-5|NA|NA|TRBJ2-5
TGTGCCAGCAGCCAGGACTTACAAGAGACCCAGTACTTC
CASSQDLQETQYF
>TRBV18|NA|NA|TRBJ1-1
TGTGCCAGCTCACCACCGGCGGGGGACACTGAAGCTTTCTTT
CASSPPAGDTEAFF
>TRBV10-3|NA|NA|TRBJ1-2
TGTGCCATCAGTGAGTCGAACGGTCTCGGCACCTTC
CAISESNGLGTF
>TRBV2|NA|NA|TRBJ1-3
TGTGCCAGCAGCTACTCTGGAAACACCATATATTTT
CASSYSGNTIYF
>TRBV18|NA|TRBD1|TRBJ1-1
TGTGCCAGCTCACCCAGACAGGGGACCACTGAAGCTTTCTTT
CASSPRQGTTEAFF
>TRBV10-3|NA|TRBD1|TRBJ2-1
TGTGCCATCAGGGGACAGGGAACTTCCTACAATGAGCAGTTCTTC
CAIRGQGTSYNEQFF
>TRBV30|NA|NA|TRBJ1-6
TGTGCCTGGAGCCTGGGGCCTGAAAATAATTCACCCCTCCACTTT
CAWSLGPENNSPLHF
>TRBV6-5|NA|NA|TRBJ1-6
TGTGCCAGCAGTTACACGGGGGAATCCTATAATTCACCCCTCCACTTT
CASSYTGESYNSPLHF
>TRBV27|NA|NA|TRBJ2-5
TGTGCCAGCGCGGGACAGCAGTACCAAGAGACCCAGTACTTC
CASAGQQYQETQYF
>TRBV5-5|NA|TRBD1|TRBJ2-5
TGTGCCAGCAGCACCCCGGGACAGATCCAAGAGACCCAGTACTTC
CASSTPGQIQETQYF
>TRBV6-5|NA|NA|TRBJ1-2
TGTGCCAGCAGTTACTCTGTTGGACAGTGGAATGCATACTTC
CASSYSVGQWNAYF
>TRBV9|once|NA|TRBJ1-2
TGTGCCAGCAGCGTAGCTGCCACAGATTATGGCTACACCTTC
CASSVAATDYGYTF
>TRBV5-1|NA|TRBD2|TRBJ2-1
TGCGCCAGCAGCTCGGGACTAGCGGGGACCAATGAGCAGTTCTTC
CASSSGLAGTNEQFF
>TRBV7-3|NA|NA|TRBJ2-5
TGTGCCAGCAGCTTAAGTGGGAGGTTGCAAGAGACCCAGTACTTC
CASSLSGRLQETQYF
>TRBV4-2|NA|NA|TRBJ2-3
TGTGCCAGCAGCCAAGATGCCAGGACTAGCACAGATACGCAGTATTTT
CASSQDARTSTDTQYF
>TRBV6-5|once|NA|TRBJ1-5
TGTGCCAGCAGTTCAAGCGGGGGGTCGCATCAGCCCCAGCATTTT
CASSSSGGSHQPQHF
>TRBV10-1|NA|NA|TRBJ2-2
TGCGCCAGCAGTGTCTATCGGACTCCTTCGAACACCGGGGAGCTGTTTTTT
CASSVYRTPSNTGELFF
>TRBV10-3|NA|NA|TRBJ1-5
TGTGCCATCAGTGAGCGGGTGAGCAATCAGCCCCAGCATTTT
CAISERVSNQPQHF
>TRBV7-9|NA|TRBD1|TRBJ1-5
TGTGCCAGCAGCTTAGGTTTCGGGACAGGGGACCATAGCAATCAGCCCCAGCATTTT
CASSLGFGTGDHSNQPQHF
>TRBV19|few|NA|TRBJ1-5
TGTGCCAGTAGTATAGGCAACAATTATCAGCCCCAGCATTTT
CASSIGNNYQPQHF
>TRBV7-3|NA|NA|TRBJ2-3
TGTGCCAGTAGTGCCTTCGGGAGAGAGACAGATACGCAGTATTTT
CASSAFGRETDTQYF
>TRBV27|NA|TRBD1|TRBJ1-1
TGTGCCAGCAGTTTTCCAACACGACAGGGAATGGTTGAAGCTTTCTTT
CASSFPTRQGMVEAFF
>TRBV4-2|few|NA|TRBJ1-6
TGTGCCAGCAGCCAAGGGGCGCTGCGGGGAGCTAATTCACCCCTCCACTTT
CASSQGALRGANSPLHF
>TRBV7-6|NA|NA|TRBJ2-3
TGTGCCAGCGGCCCACCCGGGGGTAGCCCTAGCCCCGAACCTACTGCGCAGTATTTT
CASGPPGGSPSPEPTAQYF
>TRBV3-1/TRBV3-2|NA|TRBD1|TRBJ2-4
TGTGCCAGCAGCCGCATTATGACAGGGGAGTCGAACATTCAGTACTTC
CASSRIMTGESNIQYF
>TRBV7-9|NA|TRBD1|TRBJ2-5
TGTGCCAGCAGTCATAGGACAGGGGGAGAGACCCAGTACTTC
CASSHRTGGETQYF
>TRBV7-2|NA|TRBD1|TRBJ1-4
TGTGCCAGCAGCTTAGGGACAGGGATAACTAATGAAAAACTGTTTTTT
CASSLGTGITNEKLFF
>TRBV4-2|NA|NA|TRBJ1-1
TGTGCCAGCAGCCAAGATCTAAGGACACCGAACACTGAAGCTTTCTTT
CASSQDLRTPNTEAFF
>TRBV7-2|once|TRBD2|TRBJ2-1
TGTGCCAGCAGCTTAGGCGCCTCAGCGGGGGGCAATGAGCAGTTCTTC
CASSLGASAGGNEQFF
>TRBV19|NA|TRBD1|TRBJ2-3
TGTGCCAGTAACAGGGGTATGCCCCCAGCTACGCAGTATTTT
CASNRGMPPATQYF
>TRBV9|NA|TRBD2|TRBJ2-5
TGTGCCAGCAGCGCCCCGACTAGCGTCCAAGAGACCCAGTACTTC
CASSAPTSVQETQYF
>TRBV7-9|once|TRBD1|TRBJ2-7
TGTGCCAGCAGCATAACCGGGACAGGCTACGAGCAGTACTTC
CASSITGTGYEQYF
>TRBV2|NA|NA|TRBJ2-3
TGTGCCAGCAGTGAGCTCAGTCCTAGCACAGATACGCAGTATTTT
CASSELSPSTDTQYF
>TRBV10-2|NA|TRBD1|TRBJ1-2
TGCGCCAGCCGGACAGGGGGATCTGGCTACACCTTC
CASRTGGSGYTF
>TRBV19|NA|NA|TRBJ2-1
TGTGCCAGTAGTGTCCGCAATGAGCAGTTCTTC
CASSVRNEQFF
>TRBV7-8|NA|NA|TRBJ2-1
TGTGCCAGCAGCACGCGGAACAATGAGCAGTTCTTC
CASSTRNNEQFF
>TRBV27|NA|NA|TRBJ2-2
TGTGCCAGCAGTTTCCGGGAGCGGAACACCGGGGAGCTGTTTTTT
CASSFRERNTGELFF
>TRBV10-3|NA|TRBD1|TRBJ1-6
TGTGCCATCAGTGAGGGACAGGGGGCTGCTAATTATAATTCACCCCTCCACTTT
CAISEGQGAANYNSPLHF
>TRBV2|NA|NA|TRBJ1-2
TGTGCCAGCAGGCAGAGGGTAGCTAACTATGGCTACACCTTC
CASRQRVANYGYTF
>TRBV6-6|NA|TRBD1|TRBJ1-1
TGTGCCAGCAGGTCCGACAGGGTGAACACTGAAGCTTTCTTT
CASRSDRVNTEAFF
>TRBV19|NA|TRBD2|TRBJ2-1
TGTGCCAGTAGTGTTACCGGGACTAGCGGGTCCGGGGAGTTCTTC
CASSVTGTSGSGEFF
>TRBV28|NA|NA|TRBJ1-5
TGTGCCAGCAGTTTAGGGGCGGGGCATCAGCCCCAGCATTTT
CASSLGAGHQPQHF
>TRBV9|NA|NA|TRBJ1-2
TGTGCCAGCACCAATGGCTACACCTTC
CASTNGYTF
>TRBV5-4|NA|NA|TRBJ1-2
TGTGCCAGCAGCTTCCTGGGCTCCCCTGATGGCTACACCTTC
CASSFLGSPDGYTF
>TRBV13|NA|NA|TRBJ2-7
TGTGCCAGCAGCTTAGGTGGGGGCCTCTACGAGCAGTACTTC
CASSLGGGLYEQYF
>TRBV10-3|NA|NA|TRBJ1-1
TGTGCCATCAGTGGGACGGGACACATGAACACTGAAGCTTTCTTT
CAISGTGHMNTEAFF